The following is a T cell receptor (beta chain) sequence with its context. This clonotype was recorded many times. It has no known antigen specificity. Per-nucleotide qualities are absent, and no much larger clonotype sits a single base away. This specimen belongs to a study of T cells in Graves' hyperthyroidism and ophthalmopathy (dated by TCRdb to the late 2010s). At the level of the whole study: TCR V-J signatures able to tell the groups apart were searched for in a discovery cohort of 100 or so patients, of whom under 45 had Graves' ophthalmopathy and under 65 had stable Graves' hyperthyroidism. An independent validation cohort of fewer than 20 hyperthyroidism patients and 17 patients who later progressed to ophthalmopathy tested prospective prediction of ophthalmopathy. The 85 to 100 discovery patients were randomly split 7:3 into training and test sets. Thyroid tissue and blood T-cell repertoires from six Graves' hyperthyroidism patients were also compared in the study. After sampling, hyperthyroidism patients received methimazole starting at 30 mg daily, and ophthalmopathy patients received high-dose intravenous methylprednisolone. TCR Vbeta CDR3 sequencing of some 140 peripheral blood samples (43 ophthalmopathy, 70 to 85 hyperthyroidism and about 17 progressor patients) is reported in the paper. The investigation overall reported the following: No statistical method was used to fix the sample size in advance, and group allocation was not hidden from the investigators. In cross-validation, a model built on a 13 V-J signature told ophthalmopathy apart from stable hyperthyroidism with 85% to 90% sensitivity and around 83% specificity, and in testing the same model reached 80%/75%. Most expanded thyroid clonotypes (frequency above 0.001) were also found in blood, which suggests that blood repertoires may mirror thyroid immune responses. In validation, progression to ophthalmopathy was predicted by the model with 70.59% sensitivity and 72.22% specificity, a median of 6.5 months before onset.

Amplification of TCR beta CDR3 regions was carried out from RNA transcripts. The TCR CDR3 was subjected to a first round of RT-PCR using the HTBI primer set and the Qiagen OneStep RT-PCR kit. A second multiplex PCR round built the libraries, followed by size selection and purification. Paired-end sequencing of the libraries was performed with 100 bp reads on an Illumina HiSeq2000. On the authors' methods: SOAPnuke was used to process the raw data, with reads discarded if the reads contained adapters or uncalled bases, had a mean Phred below 15, or lacked an exact constant-primer or identifier match. COPE v1.2.5 was used to merge the high-quality paired reads, and each unique nucleotide sequence was defined as a clonotype. Clonotypes were aligned to IMGT TRBV, TRBD and TRBJ reference segments using MiTCR v1.1. Only V-J combinations with frequency above 0.0001, covering 99.2% of repertoires, were analysed. A TCS score was defined as the ratio between F50 (clonal expansion) and ExV (chaos), using BLOSUM62-based TCRdist between CDR3 peptides within each V-J. Welch's t-statistics and random forest reduced 450 to 600 V-J features to about 13, which were used in a naive Bayes classifier (R e1071). The Morisita-Horn index was used to measure how similar the thyroid and blood repertoires were. The public reads were reprocessed in TCRdb via fastp at Q25 and MiXCR, keeping in-frame beta chains. Duplicate CDR3 protein sequences are folded into a single record with the most common DNA and genes. These V and J calls rely on TCRdb rather than the paper's analysis. This sample has 80,000 to 100,000 distinct CDR3 sequences in its table, and around 40% of those were observed once. The ten largest clones take up roughly 10% of the sample.

V loses 3 bases of germline sequence and J loses 7 bases, and the interval between the two ends is 3 bases. Measured from the cysteine to the phenylalanine, the CDR3 is 11 residues long. The sequence is cut down to CDR3 DNA, 33 bases in frame from base 1. The germline V gene encodes CDR1 LNHDA and CDR2 SQIVND (reference sequence). Stable Graves' hyperthyroidism was defined as no progression to ophthalmopathy during 18 months of follow-up. Hyperthyroidism patients were newly diagnosed, with disease duration under 2 months, and aged 18 to 65 years. Patients with uncontrolled infections, other autoimmune diseases, pregnancy or lactation were excluded. Diagnoses were established on the basis of clinical symptoms, serum thyroxine and TRAb, thyroid ultrasound, and orbital computed tomography. Trizol reagent was used to extract total RNA, and RNA quality was then checked on an Agilent 2100 Bioanalyzer.

This receptor chain uses TRBV19 and TRBJ2-2, with the D gene uncertain. Source material: peripheral blood or thyroid tissue (not recorded which). The receptor's source is a woman under 40 with Graves' hyperthyroidism. Here the CDR3 is given as CASSIGGELFF. The DNA is as follows: TGTGCCAGTAGTATCGGCGGGGAGCTGTTTTTT.